This paragraph reports one T cell receptor (beta chain). It has no known antigen specificity. Nothing much larger sits one base from this clone, and base qualities are not available. Enrolling through a virtual design, the prospective study's participants ranged in age from roughly 18 to 89 years and lived across roughly 23 United States geographic areas. Cohort assignment in the prospective study relied on participant-reported clinical history from a screening survey and a study questionnaire. Exposed participants were defined as having been in contact with someone with a PCR-confirmed or clinician-diagnosed COVID-19 case within 2 weeks of study entry. In the prospective study, mobile phlebotomists collected whole blood, serum and a nasopharyngeal or oropharyngeal swab from each participant. Additional blood draws and questionnaires over an approximately 2-month period could optionally be provided by prospective study participants. Before DNA extraction, prospective study blood samples were shipped either frozen or at room temperature.

The immunoSEQ Assay, a bias-controlled multiplex PCR, was used to amplify TCRbeta CDR3 regions from genomic DNA. The original pipeline was this. The number of nucleated cells in each sample was estimated by amplification of reference gene primers within the assay. To quantify the absolute abundance of each unique TCRbeta CDR3 rearrangement, sequence reads were collapsed and filtered. For each sample, productive Simpson clonality was calculated as the square root of Simpson's diversity index over productive rearrangements. TCRdb re-hosts the immuneACCESS table, in-frame sequences only. Its copies lack some clones; in the studies checked, an unresolved V gene accounts for under half of them, and the cause for the rest is not known. V and J calls and clone size are as listed in that table; D and trimming were resolved from the DNA. This sample lists some 400,000 clones; 80% to 95% were detected once. Over 0.7% of the sample rests with the top ten.

Trimming takes 4 bases from V and 7 bases from J, and the germline ends sit 20 bases apart. The CDR3 holds 16 amino acids from the cysteine to the phenylalanine. The entry retains the CDR3 DNA only, 48 bases that are in frame from base 1. CDR1 LNHNV and CDR2 YYDKDF were looked up in the germline V gene (reference sequence). This sample was included in a study of blood T cell repertoires in COVID-19 (dated by TCRdb to about 2020). With respect to the entire study: The collaborator samples originated in the United States, Italy and Spain and spanned the acute and convalescent phases of COVID-19. The prospective study material was composed of cDNA or gDNA derived from T cells, B-cell-depleted T cells, or PBMCs. The dataset comprised deeply sampled blood TCRbeta repertoires from subjects exposed to, actively infected with, or recovered from COVID-19. A freely available public database, intended as a resource for researchers studying the immune response to SARS-CoV-2, is where the repertoires were released. Samples came from the ongoing ImmuneRACE study (first 160 participants) plus 1,254 subjects from 6 global collaborators. Sample metadata almost always included a de-identified subject ID, COVID-19 status, age in years and sex. Where available, HLA class I and class II types were taken from metadata supplied by the sample provider and were not determined by assay-based typing. Results the study describes overall, beyond this receptor: The quantity of clinical and demographic metadata differed by source and by participant and was supplied without curation.

The material sequenced was PBMCs or T cells enriched from blood (not recorded which). The sequence was collected from a middle-aged woman who had been exposed to COVID-19. The V and J segments used are TRBV15 and TRBJ2-1; the D region possibly corresponds to TRBD2 (7 bases align). Here the CDR3 is given as CATSTRRGATGNEQFF. The DNA is TGTGCCACCAGCACGCGCCGGGGGGCCACGGGGAATGAGCAGTTCTTC.